Following are 10 T cell receptor beta chains from one sample sequenced in a study of cytomegalovirus exposure and HLA in healthy donors (dated by TCRdb to the late 2010s). Library preparation was by the immunoSEQ multiplex PCR assay. This is the immuneACCESS table as TCRdb keeps it, with only in-frame sequences that have V and J called. A part of the clones is gone; compared with another copy, unresolved V genes explain less than half, and the rest is unexplained. The table for this sample lists fewer than 90,000 clones; approximately 93% of them were counted only once. The ten biggest clones cover about 3.3% of the sample. The sequencing sample was made of PBMCs. The receptors come from a woman between 18 and 29 years old in good health and CMV-seropositive.

The chain links TRBV9 to TRBJ2-2, with 8 positions matching TRBD1. Germline values: CDR1 SGDLS, CDR2 YYNGEE. The length of the CDR3 is 16 residues. J lost 5 bases, V lost 2 bases, and 8 bases had no gene match. The CDR3 sequence: CASSVFKRQGTGELFF. The CDR3 nucleotides are TGTGCCAGCAGCGTTTTTAAAAGACAGGGGACCGGGGAGCTGTTTTTT.

This chain connects TRBV7-6 to TRBJ2-2; 7 bases map to TRBD2. The CDR3 length is 15 residues. The ends lost 5 bases at V and 10 bases at J; junction bases unmatched: 13. The V gene's germline CDR1 is SGHVS and CDR2 FNYEAQ. DNA of the CDR3: TGTGCCAGCAGCCCCCCGTTGGCGGGAGTTGAGGAGCTGTTTTTT. It yields the protein CASSPPLAGVEELFF.

The rearrangement joins TRBV7-2 to TRBJ1-6, with TRBD1 as a possible D gene (6 bases). Trimming left V 7 bases short and J 4 bases short, with 20 bases between. The germline V gene has CDR1 SGHTA and CDR2 FQGNSA. CDR3 length: 17 amino acids. The CDR3 bases are TGTGCCAGCACCAACCCCCAACAGGGCGTATATAATTCACCCCTCCACTTT. Amino acid sequence: CASTNPQQGVYNSPLHF. Full variable domain (missing parts from reference TRBV7-2 and TRBJ1-6): GAGVSQSPSNKVTEKGKDVELRCDPISGHTALYWYRQSLGQGLEFLIYFQGNSAPDKSGLPSDRFSAERTGGSVSTLTIQRTQQEDSAVYLCASTNPQQGVYNSPLHFGNGTRLTVT.

V usage is TRBV7-9 and J usage is TRBJ2-7, with 10 bases identical to TRBD2. Germline CDR1 SEHNR, CDR2 FQNEAQ (reference sequence). The V gene end was trimmed by 3 bases and the J gene end by 4 bases; junction bases not matched to a gene: 3. This CDR3 comprises 14 residues. The CDR3 DNA reads TGTGCCAGCAGCTTCGGGGGACTAGCGTACGAGCAGTACTTC. Amino acid sequence: CASSFGGLAYEQYF.

The CDR3 spells CASSLSAGELFF. CDR3 bases: TGTGCCAGCAGTTTATCGGCCGGGGAGCTGTTTTTT. V is TRBV28 and J is TRBJ2-2; D is unclear. From germline, CDR1 is MDHEN and CDR2 SYDVKM. CDR3 length: 12 amino acids. V was cut by 1 base and J by 6 bases, with 3 bases left in between.

The rearrangement uses TRBV15 and TRBJ2-1; TRBD1 aligns across 11 bases. Trimming cost V 3 bases and J 7 bases; bases outside gene matches: 5. CDR1 and CDR2 from the germline V gene are LNHNV and YYDKDF (reference sequence). The CDR3 is made up of 15 amino acids. CDR3: CATSRDRGRNNEQFF. The CDR3 coding sequence is TGTGCCACCAGCAGGGACAGGGGGCGCAATAATGAGCAGTTCTTC.

V is TRBV7-2 and J is TRBJ1-5; 7 bases align to TRBD1. The length of the CDR3 is 19 residues. J lost 2 bases, V lost 2 bases, and 15 bases had no gene match. Germline values: CDR1 SGHTA, CDR2 FQGNSA. The CDR3, as DNA: TGTGCCAGCAGCTTACTAGGGGCAGGGGGAATAGCTGGCAATCAGCCCCAGCATTTT. As protein: CASSLLGAGGIAGNQPQHF.

The genes are TRBV7-2 and TRBJ1-4, with unresolved D. The CDR3 has 15 residues. CDR1 is SGHTA, CDR2 FQGNSA, per germline. V lost 2 bases and J 5 bases, leaving 12 bases between the germline ends. The DNA for the CDR3 is TGTGCCAGCAGCTTATTGGGGAGACCGAATGAAAAACTGTTTTTT. It translates to CASSLLGRPNEKLFF.

The chain employs TRBV11-3 and TRBJ2-5; D might be TRBD1 (5 bases). Trimming stripped 6 bases from V and 2 bases from J, with 16 bases between. The CDR3 covers 15 residues. Germline CDR1 is SGHNT and CDR2 is YENEEA. The CDR3 DNA follows: TGTGCCAGCAGTTTTACGGGCGCAGGGCAAGAGACCCAGTACTTC. Protein sequence: CASSFTGAGQETQYF. Variable domain in full (rest from reference TRBV11-3 and TRBJ2-5): EAGVVQSPRYKIIEKKQPVAFWCNPISGHNTLYWYLQNLGQGPELLIRYENEEAVDDSQLPKDRFSAERLKGVDSTLKIQPAELGDSAVYLCASSFTGAGQETQYFGPGTRLLVL.

V usage is TRBV30 and J usage is TRBJ2-2; 9 bases map to TRBD1. Germline CDR1 is GTSNPN and CDR2 is SVGIG (reference sequence). This CDR3 has 14 residues. The junction had 3 bases not matched to a gene; V was cut back by 5 bases and J by 2 bases. The CDR3 DNA reads as TGTGCCTGGGGACAGGGGATCAACACCGGGGAGCTGTTTTTT. The encoded protein is CAWGQGINTGELFF.